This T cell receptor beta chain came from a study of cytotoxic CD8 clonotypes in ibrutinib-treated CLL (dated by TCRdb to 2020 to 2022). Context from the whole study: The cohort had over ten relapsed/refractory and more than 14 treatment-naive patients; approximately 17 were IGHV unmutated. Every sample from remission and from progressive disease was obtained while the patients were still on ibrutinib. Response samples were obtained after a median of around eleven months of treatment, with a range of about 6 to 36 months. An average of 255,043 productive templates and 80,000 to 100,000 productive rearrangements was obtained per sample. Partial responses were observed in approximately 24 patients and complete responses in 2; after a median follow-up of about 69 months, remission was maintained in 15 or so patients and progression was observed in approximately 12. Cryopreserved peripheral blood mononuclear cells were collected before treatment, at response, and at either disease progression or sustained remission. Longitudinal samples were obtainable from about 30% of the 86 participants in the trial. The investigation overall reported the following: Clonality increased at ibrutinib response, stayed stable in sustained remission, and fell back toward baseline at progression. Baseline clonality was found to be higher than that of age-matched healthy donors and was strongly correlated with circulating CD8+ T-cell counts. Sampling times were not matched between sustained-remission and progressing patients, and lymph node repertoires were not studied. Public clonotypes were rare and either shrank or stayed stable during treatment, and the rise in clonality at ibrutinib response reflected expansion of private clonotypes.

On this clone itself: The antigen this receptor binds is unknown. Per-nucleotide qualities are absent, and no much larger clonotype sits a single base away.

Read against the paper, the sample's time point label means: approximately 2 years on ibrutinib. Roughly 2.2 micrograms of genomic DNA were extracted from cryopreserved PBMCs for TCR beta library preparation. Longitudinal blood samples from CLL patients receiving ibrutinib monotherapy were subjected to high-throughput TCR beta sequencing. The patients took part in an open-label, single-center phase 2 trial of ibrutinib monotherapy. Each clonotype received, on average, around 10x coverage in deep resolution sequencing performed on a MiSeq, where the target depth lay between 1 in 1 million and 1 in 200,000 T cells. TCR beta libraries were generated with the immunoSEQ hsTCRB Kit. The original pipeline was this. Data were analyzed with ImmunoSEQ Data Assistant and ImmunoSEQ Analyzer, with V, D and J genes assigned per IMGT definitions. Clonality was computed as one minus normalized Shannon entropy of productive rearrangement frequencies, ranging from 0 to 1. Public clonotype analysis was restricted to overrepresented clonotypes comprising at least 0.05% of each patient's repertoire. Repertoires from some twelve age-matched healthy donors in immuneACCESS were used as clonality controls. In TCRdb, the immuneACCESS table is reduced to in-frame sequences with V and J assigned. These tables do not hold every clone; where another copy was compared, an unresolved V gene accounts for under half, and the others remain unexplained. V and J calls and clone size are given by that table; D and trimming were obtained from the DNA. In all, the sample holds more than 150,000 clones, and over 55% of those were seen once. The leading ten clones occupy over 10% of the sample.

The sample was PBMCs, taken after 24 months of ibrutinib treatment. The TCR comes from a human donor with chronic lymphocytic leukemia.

The CDR3 reads CSVELLAVYTDTQYF. DNA sequence: TGCAGCGTTGAATTATTAGCGGTTTACACAGATACGCAGTATTTT. The rearrangement combines TRBV29-1 with TRBJ2-3; a tentative D call is TRBD2 (6 bases match). Its CDR3 holds 15 amino acids, cysteine through phenylalanine. The retained sequence is limited to the CDR3, 45 bases, with the frame set at the first base. CDR1 and CDR2, looked up from the germline V gene, are SQVTM and ANQGSEA. Trimming costs V 2 bases and J 2 bases, and their ends lie 14 bases apart.